Below are 10 T cell receptor beta chains sequenced from a single sample in a study of blood T cell repertoires in COVID-19. The method was immunoSEQ multiplex PCR; TCRdb's version includes in-frame clones alone and lacks a portion of them. This sample yields about 200,000 clones, of which more than 80% are seen a single time; approximately 8.2% belongs to the top ten. Sample: PBMCs or T cells enriched from blood (not recorded which). Receptor source: a woman between 18 and 30 years old who had recovered from COVID-19.

The genes are TRBV6-5 and TRBJ1-1, with D maybe TRBD1 (6 bases). This CDR3 is built from 13 residues. Germline assignment: CDR1 MNHEY and CDR2 SVGAGI. Trimming shortened V by 8 bases and J by 5 bases, and 15 bases separated the two germline ends. The CDR3 sequence is CASQQAGTTEAFF. In nucleotides, the CDR3 is TGTGCCAGCCAACAAGCCGGGACAACTGAAGCTTTCTTT.

The J gene is TRBJ1-4, the V gene TRBV7-9; the D gene is possibly TRBD1 (6 bases). V was pared by 5 bases and J by 0 bases, with 13 bases between. Germline V gives CDR1 SEHNR, CDR2 FQNEAQ (reference sequence). CDR3 size: 16 residues. This CDR3 is CASSLTGSATNEKLFF. CDR3 DNA sequence: TGTGCCAGCAGCCTTACAGGGAGTGCAACTAATGAAAAACTGTTTTTT.

This clone has only one observation. The V call is TRBV15, the J call TRBJ1-6, with no clear D. Trimming shortened V by 6 bases and J by 0 bases, and 3 bases separated the two germline ends. The CDR3 is made up of 13 amino acids. CDR1 and CDR2 from the germline V gene are LNHNV and YYDKDF (reference sequence). This chain's CDR3 is CATSSSYNSPLHF. The CDR3 nucleotides read TGTGCCACCAGTAGCTCCTATAATTCACCCCTCCACTTT.

Only one count was recorded for this clone. The J gene is TRBJ2-5, the V gene TRBV7-9; 7 nucleotides line up with TRBD1. V was pared by 5 bases and J by 3 bases, with 9 bases of the junction left unmatched. Germline CDR1 is SEHNR and CDR2 is FQNEAQ (reference sequence). This CDR3 is 15 amino acids long. Written as DNA, the CDR3 is TGTGCCAGCAGCCACCCATTCGACAGGGAAGAGACCCAGTACTTC. This encodes CASSHPFDREETQYF. The complete variable domain, with remaining parts taken from reference TRBV7-9 and TRBJ2-5, reads DTGVSQNPRHKITKRGQNVTFRCDPISEHNRLYWYRQTLGQGPEFLTYFQNEAQLEKSRLLSDRFSAERPKGSFSTLEIQRTEQGDSAMYLCASSHPFDREETQYFGPGTRLLVL.

Only a few counts were recorded for this clone. This rearrangement joins TRBV10-3 to TRBJ1-2; the match to TRBD1 covers 8 bases. This CDR3 is built from 13 residues. The junction had 3 bases not matched to a gene; V was cut back by 2 bases and J by 7 bases. Looked up from germline, CDR1 is ENHRY and CDR2 is SYGVKD. The CDR3 spells CAISEETGGGYTF. The DNA for the CDR3 is TGTGCCATCAGTGAGGAAACAGGGGGTGGCTACACCTTC.

The chain has TRBV12-5 and TRBJ1-4; 11 bases align to TRBD1. The J segment lost 7 bases and the V segment lost 7 bases, leaving 5 bases of the junction unmatched. In germline, CDR1 is LGHNT, CDR2 FRNRAP. The CDR3 covers 14 residues. CDR3 DNA sequence: TGTGCTAGTGCCCCGGGACAGGGGGTTGAAAAACTGTTTTTT. Translated, it gives CASAPGQGVEKLFF.

V is TRBV29-1 and J is TRBJ2-1; TRBD2 matches 13 bases. The CDR3 sequence is 14 residues long. After removal of 6 bases from V and 7 bases from J, the junction contained 6 bases not matched to a gene. Germline V gene data show CDR1 as SQVTM and CDR2 as ANQGSEA. This CDR3 reads CSVDTSGGGNEQFF. CDR3 DNA: TGCAGCGTGGATACTAGCGGGGGGGGAAATGAGCAGTTCTTC.

This clone occurred once. The J gene is TRBJ2-7, the V gene TRBV12-5; TRBD1 agrees at 9 bases. This CDR3 region has 13 residues. Germline CDR1 reads LGHNT; CDR2 reads FRNRAP. J gave up 6 bases and V 6 bases, and 6 bases lay outside the gene matches. The CDR3 bases are TGTGCTAGTGGCCGGGACAGGGTTGTCGAGCAGTACTTC. It translates to CASGRDRVVEQYF.

The rearrangement uses TRBV7-6 and TRBJ2-1; the match to TRBD2 covers 13 bases. The CDR3 consists of 15 residues. V gave up 7 bases and J gave up 7 bases; unmatched junction bases: 7. Germline V gene sequence: CDR1 SGHVS, CDR2 FNYEAQ. The CDR3 sequence is CASTQLAGGSNEQFF. The CDR3 nucleotides read TGTGCCAGCACCCAACTAGCGGGGGGGTCAAATGAGCAGTTCTTC.

The rearrangement links TRBV30 to TRBJ2-1; TRBD2 agrees at 8 bases. V was clipped by 1 base and J by 8 bases; unmatched bases: 10. Germline loops: CDR1 GTSNPN, CDR2 SVGIG (reference sequence). The CDR3 has 15 amino acids. The chain's CDR3 is CAWSDPPRRGDEQFF. The CDR3 bases are TGTGCCTGGAGTGATCCGCCACGGCGGGGGGATGAGCAGTTCTTC.